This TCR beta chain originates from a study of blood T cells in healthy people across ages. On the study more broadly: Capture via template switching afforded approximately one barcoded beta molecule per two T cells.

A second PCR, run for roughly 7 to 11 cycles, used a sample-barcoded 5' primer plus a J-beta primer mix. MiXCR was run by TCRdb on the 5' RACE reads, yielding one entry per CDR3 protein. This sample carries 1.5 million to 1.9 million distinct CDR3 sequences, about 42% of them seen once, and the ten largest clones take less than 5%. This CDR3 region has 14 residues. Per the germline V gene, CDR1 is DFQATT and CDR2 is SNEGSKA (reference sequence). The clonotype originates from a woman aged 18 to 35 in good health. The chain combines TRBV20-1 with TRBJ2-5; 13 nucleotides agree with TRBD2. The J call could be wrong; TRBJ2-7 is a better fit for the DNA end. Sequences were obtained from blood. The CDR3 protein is CSAGTSGNSYEQYF. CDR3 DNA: TGCAGTGCTGGGACTAGCGGGAACTCCTACGAGCAGTACTTC.